This TCR beta chain comes out of a study of OX40 agonist ivuxolimab in advanced cancers. TCRdb keeps only in-frame clones here, not all; method: immunoSEQ multiplex PCR. The repertoire consists of more than 95,000 clones, with 90% to 95% occurring once and the leading ten covering around 0.3%. From germline, CDR1 is KGHSH and CDR2 LQKENI. CDR3 length equals 15 residues. Unmatched junction bases numbered 3, after V lost 3 bases and J lost 5 bases. This sample comprised CD4+ or CD8+ T cells sorted from blood, obtained in a trial of the OX40 agonist ivuxolimab. This TCR derives from an adult with an advanced solid tumor such as melanoma, head and neck, liver or kidney cancer. The rearrangement joins TRBV18 to TRBJ1-4; 10 bases align to TRBD1. The CDR3, as DNA: TGTGCCAGCTCACCGGGACAGGGGAAAAATGAAAAACTGTTTTTT. This sequence encodes CASSPGQGKNEKLFF.